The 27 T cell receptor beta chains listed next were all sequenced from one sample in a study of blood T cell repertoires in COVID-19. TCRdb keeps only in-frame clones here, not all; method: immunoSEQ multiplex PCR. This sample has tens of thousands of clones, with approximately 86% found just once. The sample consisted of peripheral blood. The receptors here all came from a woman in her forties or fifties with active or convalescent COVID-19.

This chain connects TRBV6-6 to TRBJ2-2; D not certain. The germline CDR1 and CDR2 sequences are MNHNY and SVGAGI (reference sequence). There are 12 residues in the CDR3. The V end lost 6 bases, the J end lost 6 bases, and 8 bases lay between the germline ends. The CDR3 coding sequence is TGTGCCAGCAGCCTTATATCCGGGGAGCTGTTTTTT. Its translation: CASSLISGELFF.

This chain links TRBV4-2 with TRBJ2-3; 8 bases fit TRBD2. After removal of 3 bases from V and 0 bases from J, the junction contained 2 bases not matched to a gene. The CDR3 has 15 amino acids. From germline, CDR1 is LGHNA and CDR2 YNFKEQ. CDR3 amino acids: CASSQGTSSTDTQYF. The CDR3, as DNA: TGTGCCAGCAGCCAGGGGACTAGTAGCACAGATACGCAGTATTTT.

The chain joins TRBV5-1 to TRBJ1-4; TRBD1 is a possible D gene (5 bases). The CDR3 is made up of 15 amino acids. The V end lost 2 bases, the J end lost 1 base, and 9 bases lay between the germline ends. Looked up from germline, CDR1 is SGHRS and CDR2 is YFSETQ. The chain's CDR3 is CASSFTGRTNEKLFF. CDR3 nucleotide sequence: TGCGCCAGCAGCTTCACAGGTCGAACTAATGAAAAACTGTTTTTT. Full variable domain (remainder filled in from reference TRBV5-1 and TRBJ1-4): KAGVTQTPRYLIKTRGQQVTLSCSPISGHRSVSWYQQTPGQGLQFLFEYFSETQRNKGNFPGRFSGRQFSNSRSEMNVSTLELGDSALYLCASSFTGRTNEKLFFGSGTQLSVL.

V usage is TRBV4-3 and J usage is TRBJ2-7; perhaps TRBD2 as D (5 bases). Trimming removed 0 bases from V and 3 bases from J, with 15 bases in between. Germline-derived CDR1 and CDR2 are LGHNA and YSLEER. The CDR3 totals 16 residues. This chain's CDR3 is CASSQDLRTPNYEQYF. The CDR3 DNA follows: TGCGCCAGCAGCCAAGATCTCAGGACTCCTAACTACGAGCAGTACTTC.

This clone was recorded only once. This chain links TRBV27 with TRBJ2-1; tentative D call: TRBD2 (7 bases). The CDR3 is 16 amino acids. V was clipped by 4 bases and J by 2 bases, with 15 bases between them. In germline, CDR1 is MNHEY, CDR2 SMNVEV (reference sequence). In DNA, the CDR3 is TGTGCCAGCAGTTACCTGCCCGGGGGGCCCTACAATGAGCAGTTCTTC. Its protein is CASSYLPGGPYNEQFF.

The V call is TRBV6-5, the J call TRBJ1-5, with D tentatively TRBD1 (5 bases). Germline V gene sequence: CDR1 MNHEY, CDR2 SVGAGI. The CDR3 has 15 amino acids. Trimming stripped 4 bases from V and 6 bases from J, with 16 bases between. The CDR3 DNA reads TGTGCCAGCAGTTCCATCGGCGGGGGGAGTCAGCCCCAGCATTTT. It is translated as CASSSIGGGSQPQHF.

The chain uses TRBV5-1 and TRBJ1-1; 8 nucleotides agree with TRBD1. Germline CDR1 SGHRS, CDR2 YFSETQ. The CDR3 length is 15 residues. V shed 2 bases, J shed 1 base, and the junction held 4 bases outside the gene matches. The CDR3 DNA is TGCGCCAGCAGCTTCCCCCAGGGGGCGAACACTGAAGCTTTCTTT. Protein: CASSFPQGANTEAFF.

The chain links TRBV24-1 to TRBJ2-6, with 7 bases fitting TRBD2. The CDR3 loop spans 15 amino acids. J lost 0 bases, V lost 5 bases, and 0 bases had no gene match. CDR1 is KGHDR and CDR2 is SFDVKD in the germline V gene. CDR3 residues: CATSGGGSGANVLTF. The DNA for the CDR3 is TGTGCCACCAGTGGGGGGGGCTCTGGGGCCAACGTCCTGACTTTC.

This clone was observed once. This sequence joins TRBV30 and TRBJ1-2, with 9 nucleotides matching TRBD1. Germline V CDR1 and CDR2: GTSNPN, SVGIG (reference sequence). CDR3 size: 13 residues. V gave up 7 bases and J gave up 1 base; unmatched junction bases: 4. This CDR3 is CASQGAVNYGYTF. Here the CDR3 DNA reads TGTGCCTCACAGGGGGCGGTTAACTATGGCTACACCTTC.

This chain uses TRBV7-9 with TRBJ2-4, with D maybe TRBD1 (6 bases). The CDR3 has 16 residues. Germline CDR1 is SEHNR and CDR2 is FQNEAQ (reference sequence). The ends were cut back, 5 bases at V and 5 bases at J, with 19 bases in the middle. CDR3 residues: CASSDSLLGQQNIQYF. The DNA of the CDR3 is TGTGCCAGCAGCGACTCGCTATTGGGACAACAAAACATTCAGTACTTC.

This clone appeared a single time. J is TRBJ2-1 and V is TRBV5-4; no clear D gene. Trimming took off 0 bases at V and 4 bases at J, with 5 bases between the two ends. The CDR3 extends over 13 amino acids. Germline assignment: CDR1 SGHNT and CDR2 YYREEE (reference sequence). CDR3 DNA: TGTGCCAGCAGCTTGGACTCGTACAATGAGCAGTTCTTC. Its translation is CASSLDSYNEQFF.

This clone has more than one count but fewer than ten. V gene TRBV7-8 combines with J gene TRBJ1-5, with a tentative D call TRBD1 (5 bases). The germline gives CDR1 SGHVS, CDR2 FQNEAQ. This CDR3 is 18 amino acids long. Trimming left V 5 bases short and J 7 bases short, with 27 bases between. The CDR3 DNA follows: TGTGCCAGCAGCCAGAGCGAGGGGAGGGTCTCGAGGGGACAGCCCCAGCATTTT. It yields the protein CASSQSEGRVSRGQPQHF.

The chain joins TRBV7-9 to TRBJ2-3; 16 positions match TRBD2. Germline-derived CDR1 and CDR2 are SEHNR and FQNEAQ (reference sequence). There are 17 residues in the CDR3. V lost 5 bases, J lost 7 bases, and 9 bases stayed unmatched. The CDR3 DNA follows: TGTGCCAGCAGCCCCTCCGGGACTAGCGGGGGGGCGAATACGCAGTATTTT. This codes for CASSPSGTSGGANTQYF.

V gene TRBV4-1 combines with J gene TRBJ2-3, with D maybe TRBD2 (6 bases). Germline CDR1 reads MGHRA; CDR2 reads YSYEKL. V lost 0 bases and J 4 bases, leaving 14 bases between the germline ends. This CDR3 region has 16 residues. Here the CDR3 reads CASSQDPPGVPDTQYF. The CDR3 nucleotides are TGCGCCAGCAGCCAAGATCCCCCGGGGGTGCCAGATACGCAGTATTTT.

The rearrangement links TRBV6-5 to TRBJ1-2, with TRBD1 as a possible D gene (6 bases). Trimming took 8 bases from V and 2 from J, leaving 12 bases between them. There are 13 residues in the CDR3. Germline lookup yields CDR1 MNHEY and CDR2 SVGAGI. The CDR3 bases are TGTGCCAGCGGGGCGGACAGCAACTATGGCTACACCTTC. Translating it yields CASGADSNYGYTF.

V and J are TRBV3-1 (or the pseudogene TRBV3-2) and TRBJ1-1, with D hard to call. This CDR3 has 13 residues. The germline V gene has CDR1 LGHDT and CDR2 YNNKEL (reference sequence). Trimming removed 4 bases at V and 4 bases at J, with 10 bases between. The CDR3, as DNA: TGTGCCAGCAGCCTGCTTCTCGGCACTGAAGCTTTCTTT. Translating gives CASSLLLGTEAFF.

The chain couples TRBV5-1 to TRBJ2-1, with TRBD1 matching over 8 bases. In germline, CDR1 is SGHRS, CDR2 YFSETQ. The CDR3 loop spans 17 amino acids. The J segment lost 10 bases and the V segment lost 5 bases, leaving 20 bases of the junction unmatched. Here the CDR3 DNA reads TGCGCCAGCAGGTCCGGTTATAGGACAGGGAAAGTGGGAGAGCAGTTCTTC. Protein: CASRSGYRTGKVGEQFF.

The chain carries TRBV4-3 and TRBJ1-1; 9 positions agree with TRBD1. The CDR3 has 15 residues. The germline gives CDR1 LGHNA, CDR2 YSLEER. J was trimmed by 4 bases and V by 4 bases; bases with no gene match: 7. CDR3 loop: CASSPKGTGPTEAFF. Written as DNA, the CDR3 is TGCGCCAGCAGCCCCAAAGGGACAGGGCCCACTGAAGCTTTCTTT.

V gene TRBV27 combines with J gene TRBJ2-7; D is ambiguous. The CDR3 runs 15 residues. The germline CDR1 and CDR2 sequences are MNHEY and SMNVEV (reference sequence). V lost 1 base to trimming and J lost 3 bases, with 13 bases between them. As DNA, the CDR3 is TGTGCCAGCAGTTTATATCAGCGAAGCGACTACGAGCAGTACTTC. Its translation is CASSLYQRSDYEQYF.

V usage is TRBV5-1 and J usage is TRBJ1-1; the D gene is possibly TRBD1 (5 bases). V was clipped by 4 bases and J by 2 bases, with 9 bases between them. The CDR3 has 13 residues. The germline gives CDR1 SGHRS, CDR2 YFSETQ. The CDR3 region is CASSPGLNTEAFF. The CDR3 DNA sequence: TGCGCCAGCAGCCCAGGGCTCAACACTGAAGCTTTCTTT.

This chain's CDR3 is CASGLPDRAAFF. In DNA, the CDR3 is TGTGCTAGTGGTTTGCCAGACAGGGCAGCTTTCTTT. The chain combines TRBV12-5 with TRBJ1-1; TRBD1 aligns across 7 bases. The junction had 4 bases not matched to a gene; V was cut back by 2 bases and J by 10 bases. The germline V gene has CDR1 LGHNT and CDR2 FRNRAP. This CDR3 has 12 residues.

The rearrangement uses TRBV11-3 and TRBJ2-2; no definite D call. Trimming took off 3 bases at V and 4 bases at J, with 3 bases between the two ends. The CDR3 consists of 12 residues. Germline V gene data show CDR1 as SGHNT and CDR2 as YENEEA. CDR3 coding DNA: TGTGCCAGCAGCTTCAGCACCGGGGAGCTGTTTTTT. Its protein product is CASSFSTGELFF.

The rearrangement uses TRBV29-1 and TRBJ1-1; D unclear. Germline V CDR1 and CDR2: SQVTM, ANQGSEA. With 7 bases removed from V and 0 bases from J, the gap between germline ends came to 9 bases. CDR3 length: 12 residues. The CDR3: CSGSRMNTEAFF. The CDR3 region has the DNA TGCAGCGGCTCCAGGATGAACACTGAAGCTTTCTTT.

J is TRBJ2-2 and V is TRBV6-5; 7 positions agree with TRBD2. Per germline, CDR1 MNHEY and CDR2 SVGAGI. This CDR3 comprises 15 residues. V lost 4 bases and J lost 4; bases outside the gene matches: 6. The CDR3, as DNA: TGTGCCAGCAGTTTCAGGACTAGTGGCACCGGGGAGCTGTTTTTT. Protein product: CASSFRTSGTGELFF.

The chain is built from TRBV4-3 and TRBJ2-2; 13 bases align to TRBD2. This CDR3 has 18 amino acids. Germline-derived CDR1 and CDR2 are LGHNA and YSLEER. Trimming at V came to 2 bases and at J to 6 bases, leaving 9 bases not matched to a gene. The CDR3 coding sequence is TGCGCCAGCAGCCAACCAACAAGACTAGCGGGGGGTGCCGGGGAGCTGTTTTTT. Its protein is CASSQPTRLAGGAGELFF.

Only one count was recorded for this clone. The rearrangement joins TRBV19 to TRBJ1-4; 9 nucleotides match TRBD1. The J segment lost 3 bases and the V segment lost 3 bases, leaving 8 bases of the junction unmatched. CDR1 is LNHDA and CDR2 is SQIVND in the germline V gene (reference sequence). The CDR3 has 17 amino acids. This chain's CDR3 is CASSIFRTGAANEKLFF. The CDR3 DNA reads TGTGCCAGTAGTATCTTCAGGACAGGGGCGGCTAATGAAAAACTGTTTTTT.

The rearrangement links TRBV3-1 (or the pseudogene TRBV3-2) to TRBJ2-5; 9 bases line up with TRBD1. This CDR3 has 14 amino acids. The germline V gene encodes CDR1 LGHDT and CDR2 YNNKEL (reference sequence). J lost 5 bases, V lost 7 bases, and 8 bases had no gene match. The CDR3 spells CASTLQGAAETQYF. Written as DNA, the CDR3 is TGTGCCAGCACCCTACAGGGGGCCGCCGAGACCCAGTACTTC.